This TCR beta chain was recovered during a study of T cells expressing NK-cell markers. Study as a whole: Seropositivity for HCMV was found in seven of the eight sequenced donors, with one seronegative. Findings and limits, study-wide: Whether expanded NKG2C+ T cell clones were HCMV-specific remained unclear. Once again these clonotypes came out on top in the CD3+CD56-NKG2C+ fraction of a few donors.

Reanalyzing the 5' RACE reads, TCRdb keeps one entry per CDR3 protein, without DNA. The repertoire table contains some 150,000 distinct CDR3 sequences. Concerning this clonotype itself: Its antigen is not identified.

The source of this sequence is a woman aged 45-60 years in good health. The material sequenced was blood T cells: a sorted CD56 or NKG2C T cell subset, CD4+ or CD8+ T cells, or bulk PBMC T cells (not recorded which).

CDR3: CASSLGARGPTDTQYF. The gene calls are TRBV7-9 and TRBJ2-3; checking the TCRdb D call of TRBD2 is not possible without DNA. Germline V gene data show CDR1 as SEHNR and CDR2 as FQNEAQ (reference sequence). The CDR3 is made up of 16 amino acids.